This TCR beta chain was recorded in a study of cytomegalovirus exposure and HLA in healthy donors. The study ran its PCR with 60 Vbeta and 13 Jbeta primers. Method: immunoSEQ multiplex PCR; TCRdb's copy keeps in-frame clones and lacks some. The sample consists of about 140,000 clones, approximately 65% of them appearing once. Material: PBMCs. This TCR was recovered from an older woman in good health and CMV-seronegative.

CDR3 loop: CASSRERERSDTQYF. CDR3 coding DNA: TGTGCCAGCAGCCGGGAGCGGGAGAGGTCAGATACGCAGTATTTT. This chain uses TRBV7-8 with TRBJ2-3, with 8 bases aligning to TRBD2. The CDR3 is made up of 15 amino acids. The V segment lost 5 bases and the J segment 4 bases; nucleotides outside the gene matches: 8. Germline loops: CDR1 SGHVS, CDR2 FQNEAQ.